Below, one T cell receptor (beta chain) is given with its context. These data belong to a study of neoadjuvant anti-PD-1 for oral cavity cancer. The table came from immunoSEQ multiplex PCR; TCRdb's copy has only in-frame clones and leaves some out. The repertoire holds approximately 74,000 clones, about four fifths seen once, with 2.5% to 4% in the top ten. The germline gives CDR1 SGHDT, CDR2 YYEEEE. J lost 6 bases, V lost 0 bases, and 4 bases had no gene match. This CDR3 is 14 amino acids long. This chain joins TRBV5-6 and TRBJ2-5, with 8 bases lining up with TRBD1. Specimen: PBMCs, collected before nivolumab (anti-PD-1) treatment. This TCR was recovered from a person between 40 and 85 years old with oral cavity squamous cell carcinoma. The CDR3 nucleotides read TGTGCCAGCAGCTTGGGGCAGGGGGCGAAGACCCAGTACTTC. Translated, it gives CASSLGQGAKTQYF.